This TCR beta chain appears in the sequencing data of a study of T cell changes during pregnancy in multiple sclerosis (dated by TCRdb to between 2017 and 2020). Regarding the study in general: The study looked at changes in the T cell repertoire across pregnancy in women with multiple sclerosis.

Library creation used the immunoSEQ multiplex PCR assay. This is the immuneACCESS table as TCRdb keeps it, with only in-frame sequences that have V and J called. A part of the clones is gone; compared with another copy, unresolved V genes explain less than half, and the rest is unexplained. The sample records around 70,000 clones, 92% of which are singletons. Roughly 3.7% of the sample is in the top ten clones. From the cysteine up to the phenylalanine, the CDR3 has a length of 11 residues. Only CDR3 DNA is held: 33 bases, read in frame from base 1. CDR1 LNHDA and CDR2 SQIVND are derived from the germline V gene (reference sequence). Between the V and J ends, shortened by 7 bases and 5 bases respectively, the junction contains 8 bases. Concerning this clone itself: Its antigen is not yet known. The input lacks base qualities; no much larger clone sits a single base away.

The receptor comes from a female donor in good health, enrolled as a control in a pregnancy study. The rearrangement joined TRBV19 to TRBJ1-1; the D gene lacks a confident call. The material sequenced was peripheral blood, taken after pregnancy. The nucleotide sequence is given as TGTGCCAGTATAAGAGGAACTGAAGCTTTCTTT. Its product reads: CASIRGTEAFF.